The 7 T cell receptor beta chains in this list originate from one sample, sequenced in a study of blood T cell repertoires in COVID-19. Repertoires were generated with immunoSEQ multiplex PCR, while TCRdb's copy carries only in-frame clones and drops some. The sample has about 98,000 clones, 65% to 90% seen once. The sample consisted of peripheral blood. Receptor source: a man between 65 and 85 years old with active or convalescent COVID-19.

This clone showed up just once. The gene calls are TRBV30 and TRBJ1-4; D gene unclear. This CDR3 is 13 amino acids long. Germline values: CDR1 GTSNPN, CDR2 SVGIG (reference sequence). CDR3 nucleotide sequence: TGTGGCACCCAGTCGAGGGAAGGTGAAAAACTGTTTTTT. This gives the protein CGTQSREGEKLFF.

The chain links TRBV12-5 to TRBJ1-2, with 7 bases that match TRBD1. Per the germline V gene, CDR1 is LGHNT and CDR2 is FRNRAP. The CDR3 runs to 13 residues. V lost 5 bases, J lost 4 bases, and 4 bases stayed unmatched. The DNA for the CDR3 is TGTGCTAGTGGTAAGACAGGGCTCTATGGCTACACCTTC. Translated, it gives CASGKTGLYGYTF.

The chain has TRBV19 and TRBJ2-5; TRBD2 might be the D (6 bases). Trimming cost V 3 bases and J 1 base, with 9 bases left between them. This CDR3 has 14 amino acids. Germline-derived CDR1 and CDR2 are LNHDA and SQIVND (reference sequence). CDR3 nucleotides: TGTGCCAGTAGTATTGCGGGACCCCAAGAGACCCAGTACTTC. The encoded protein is CASSIAGPQETQYF.

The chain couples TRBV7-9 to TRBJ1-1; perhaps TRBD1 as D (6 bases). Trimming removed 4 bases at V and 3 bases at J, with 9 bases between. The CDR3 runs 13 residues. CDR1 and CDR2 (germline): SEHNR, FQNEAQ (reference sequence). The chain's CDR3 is CASSSGTYTEAFF. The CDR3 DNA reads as TGTGCCAGCAGCTCCGGGACATACACTGAAGCTTTCTTT.

The CDR3 spells CASSPRGQGIQPQHF. CDR3 coding DNA: TGTGCCAGCTCACCACGCGGACAGGGAATTCAGCCCCAGCATTTT. J is TRBJ1-5 and V is TRBV18; 8 nucleotides agree with TRBD1. Germline V lookup: CDR1 KGHSH, CDR2 LQKENI. J was trimmed by 6 bases and V by 1 base; bases with no gene match: 5. The CDR3 is 15 amino acids.

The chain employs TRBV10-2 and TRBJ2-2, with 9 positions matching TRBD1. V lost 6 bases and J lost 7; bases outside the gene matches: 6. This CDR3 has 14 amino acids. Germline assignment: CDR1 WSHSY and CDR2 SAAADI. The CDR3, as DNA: TGCGCCAGCAGGGACAGGGGATATGGCGGGGAGCTGTTTTTT. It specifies CASRDRGYGGELFF.

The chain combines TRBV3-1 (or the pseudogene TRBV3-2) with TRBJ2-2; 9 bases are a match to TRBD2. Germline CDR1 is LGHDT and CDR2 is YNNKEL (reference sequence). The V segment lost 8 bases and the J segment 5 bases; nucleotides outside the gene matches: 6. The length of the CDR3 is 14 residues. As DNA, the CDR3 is TGTGCCAGCGGTAGCGGGGGTGGGACCGGGGAGCTGTTTTTT. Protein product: CASGSGGGTGELFF.